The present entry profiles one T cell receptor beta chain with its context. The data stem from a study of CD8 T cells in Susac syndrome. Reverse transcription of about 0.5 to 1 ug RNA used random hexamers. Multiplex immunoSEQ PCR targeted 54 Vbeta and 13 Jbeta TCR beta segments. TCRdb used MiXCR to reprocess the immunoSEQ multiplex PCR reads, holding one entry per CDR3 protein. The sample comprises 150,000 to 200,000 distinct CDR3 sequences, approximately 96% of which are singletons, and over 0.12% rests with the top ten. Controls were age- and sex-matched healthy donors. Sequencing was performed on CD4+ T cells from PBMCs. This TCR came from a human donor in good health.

The CDR3 spells CSEAQNIQYF. The CDR3 DNA reads as TGCAGCGAGGCACAGAACATTCAGTACTTC. The J gene is TRBJ2-4, the V gene TRBV29-1; D unresolved. The V end was cut by 7 bases, the J end by 7 bases, with 8 bases between. Germline CDR1 is SQVTM and CDR2 is ANQGSEA. CDR3 length equals 10 residues. Based on the CDR3 plus reference TRBV29-1 and TRBJ2-4, the full variable domain is SAVISQKPSRDICQRGTSLTIQCQVDSQVTMMFWYRQQPGQSLTLIATANQGSEATYESGFVIDKFPISRPNLTFSTLTVSNMSPEDSSIYLCSEAQNIQYFGAGTRLSVL.